This T cell receptor beta chain was documented in a study of Graves' ophthalmopathy and Graves' hyperthyroidism. This clonotype was recorded at least ten times. Amplifying from RNA transcripts, the study obtained TCR beta CDR3 regions. An initial RT-PCR round employing HTBI primers preceded a second-round multiplex PCR. TCRdb reprocessed the multiplex PCR reads with MiXCR, giving one entry per CDR3 protein. The sample lists around 520,000 distinct CDR3 sequences; 39% were seen once. The CDR3 is 17 residues long. V dropped 3 bases and J dropped 0 bases, with 17 bases sitting between them. In germline, CDR1 is SEHNR, CDR2 FQNEAQ (reference sequence).

The sequence was collected from an adult man with Graves' hyperthyroidism. The rearrangement uses TRBV7-9 and TRBJ1-2, with a tentative D call TRBD1 (6 bases). Sequenced: peripheral blood or thyroid tissue (not recorded which). CDR3 sequence reads: CASSLVGATPANYGYTF. CDR3 in DNA: TGTGCCAGCAGCTTGGTGGGGGCCACCCCAGCTAACTATGGCTACACCTTC.